The 29 T cell receptor beta chains below were found in one sample sequenced in a study of shared clonotypes between healthy human individuals. Sequencing used immunoSEQ multiplex PCR; TCRdb keeps in-frame clones, though not all of them. Altogether about 650,000 clones are present, around 95% being singletons, with the ten largest covering roughly 0.1%. Cells designated naive CD8 were CD45RO-negative and were positively selected for CCR7, with terminally differentiated effector memory CD45RA+ cells excluded. Input material: naive CD8+ T cells sorted from blood. The source of these receptors is a woman between 25 and 40 years old in good health.

The chain uses TRBV7-9 and TRBJ2-5; 8 positions match TRBD2. V gave up 6 bases and J gave up 2 bases; unmatched junction bases: 11. This CDR3 comprises 16 residues. CDR1 is SEHNR and CDR2 is FQNEAQ in the germline V gene (reference sequence). CDR3 DNA: TGTGCCAGCAGATCGTTCTCGGGGGGGGAACAAGAGACCCAGTACTTC. Its protein is CASRSFSGGEQETQYF.

This sequence joins TRBV5-6 and TRBJ2-1; D perhaps matches TRBD2 (5 bases). CDR3 length equals 15 residues. The germline CDR1 and CDR2 sequences are SGHDT and YYEEEE. V was cut by 4 bases and J by 3 bases, with 14 bases left in between. CDR3 sequence reads: CASSLALAFYNEQFF. Written as DNA, the CDR3 is TGTGCCAGCAGCCTCGCGCTAGCCTTCTACAATGAGCAGTTCTTC.

The rearrangement uses TRBV27 and TRBJ2-7; the match to TRBD1 covers 9 bases. V was pared by 5 bases and J by 0 bases, with 2 bases of the junction left unmatched. Germline CDR1 MNHEY, CDR2 SMNVEV (reference sequence). This CDR3 is built from 14 residues. CDR3 in DNA: TGTGCCAGCAGTGTGACAGGGGGCTCCTACGAGCAGTACTTC. Protein: CASSVTGGSYEQYF.

This clone was seen a single time. The chain uses TRBV5-6 and TRBJ1-1, with D possibly being TRBD1 (5 bases). The CDR3 has 13 residues. The V gene lost 4 bases and the J gene lost 8 bases, with 15 bases spanning the gap. Germline V lookup: CDR1 SGHDT, CDR2 YYEEEE. The CDR3 DNA sequence: TGTGCCAGCAGCACAGGTCAGGGTCCCGAAGCTTTCTTT. Protein product: CASSTGQGPEAFF.

The chain recombines TRBV6-1 with TRBJ1-4; a possible D gene is TRBD1 (5 bases). The CDR3 runs 15 residues. The germline V gene has CDR1 MNHNS and CDR2 SASEGT. V was pared by 5 bases and J by 0 bases, with 10 bases between. The CDR3 reads CASSIRGSTNEKLFF. The CDR3 DNA is TGTGCCAGCAGTATCCGGGGCTCAACTAATGAAAAACTGTTTTTT.

This clone was seen once. CDR3 sequence (DNA): TGCGCCAGCAGCCAAGACCTACTAAGTAGGGACGTCTATGGAGGCTACACCTTC. Translation: CASSQDLLSRDVYGGYTF. The J gene is TRBJ1-2, the V gene TRBV4-1, with D perhaps TRBD1 (5 bases). V was shortened by 0 bases and J by 8 bases, with 25 bases between the two germline ends. CDR1 MGHRA and CDR2 YSYEKL come from the germline V gene. This CDR3 region has 18 residues.

V and J are TRBV19 and TRBJ2-1; 9 nucleotides line up with TRBD2. Germline values: CDR1 LNHDA, CDR2 SQIVND (reference sequence). The CDR3 totals 17 residues. The ends lost 2 bases at V and 4 bases at J; junction bases unmatched: 9. As DNA, the CDR3 is TGTGCCAGTAGTATACCAAGGGCGGGAGGGTGGTACAATGAGCAGTTCTTC. Translation gives CASSIPRAGGWYNEQFF. The whole variable domain, filled in from reference TRBV19 and TRBJ2-1, reads DGGITQSPKYLFRKEGQNVTLSCEQNLNHDAMYWYRQDPGQGLRLIYYSQIVNDFQKGDIAEGYSVSREKKESFPLTVTSAQKNPTAFYLCASSIPRAGGWYNEQFFGPGTRLTVL.

V usage is TRBV29-1 and J usage is TRBJ1-2, with TRBD1 matching over 11 bases. The CDR3 extends over 12 amino acids. The V and J ends lost 7 bases and 8 bases, in that order; junction bases with no gene match: 6. CDR1 and CDR2 (germline): SQVTM, ANQGSEA. In DNA, the CDR3 is TGCAGCGAGTGGACAGGGGGCGAAGGCTACACCTTC. It encodes CSEWTGGEGYTF.

The chain combines TRBV28 with TRBJ2-7, with TRBD2 as a possible D gene (6 bases). In germline, CDR1 is MDHEN, CDR2 SYDVKM. CDR3 length: 14 amino acids. V was cut by 8 bases and J by 1 base, with 15 bases left in between. Here the CDR3 DNA reads TGTGCCAGCCGGGGTCCGACTAGATCCTACGAGCAGTACTTC. Protein sequence: CASRGPTRSYEQYF. The full variable domain, rest sourced from reference TRBV28 and TRBJ2-7, is DVKVTQSSRYLVKRTGEKVFLECVQDMDHENMFWYRQDPGLGLRLIYFSYDVKMKEKGDIPEGYSVSREKKERFSLILESASTNQTSMYLCASRGPTRSYEQYFGPGTRLTVT.

The CDR3, as DNA: TGTGCCAGCAGTGAGGGGAGTGCCGGTTCGTTGATCTACGAGCAGTACTTC. This encodes CASSEGSAGSLIYEQYF. The rearrangement joins TRBV2 to TRBJ2-7; tentative D call: TRBD2 (5 bases). V dropped 3 bases and J dropped 3 bases, with 21 bases sitting between them. Germline V gene sequence: CDR1 SNHLY, CDR2 FYNNEI. This CDR3 is 17 amino acids long.

This clone came up once. This chain joins TRBV9 and TRBJ2-2, with 7 bases identical to TRBD2. Per the germline V gene, CDR1 is SGDLS and CDR2 is YYNGEE. V was clipped by 3 bases and J by 7 bases; unmatched bases: 12. The CDR3 loop spans 16 amino acids. The CDR3 reads CASSGFRTGGGGELFF. The DNA of the CDR3 is TGTGCCAGCAGCGGGTTTAGGACGGGAGGTGGCGGGGAGCTGTTTTTT. Based on the CDR3 plus reference TRBV9 and TRBJ2-2, the full variable domain is DSGVTQTPKHLITATGQRVTLRCSPRSGDLSVYWYQQSLDQGLQFLIQYYNGEERAKGNILERFSAQQFPDLHSELNLSSLELGDSALYFCASSGFRTGGGGELFFGEGSRLTVL.

About this clone itself: This same CDR3 is encoded by further DNA sequences in the sample. The chain carries TRBV5-6 and TRBJ2-7; 8 nucleotides agree with TRBD1. Trimming cost V 0 bases and J 5 bases; bases outside gene matches: 4. CDR1 is SGHDT, CDR2 YYEEEE, per germline. CDR3 length equals 14 residues. The CDR3 DNA reads as TGTGCCAGCAGCTTGGGACAGGGGTTCAACGAGCAGTACTTC. Amino acids: CASSLGQGFNEQYF.

V and J are TRBV6-4 and TRBJ1-4, with unresolved D. The CDR3 is 13 amino acids. Deletions cut 9 bases from V and 3 bases from J, with 11 bases between. From germline, CDR1 is MRHNA and CDR2 SNTAGT. CDR3 sequence (DNA): TGTGCCAGAATACAACGGCCTAATGAAAAACTGTTTTTT. Its translation is CARIQRPNEKLFF.

The chain has TRBV7-7 and TRBJ2-3; D possibly corresponds to TRBD2 (5 bases). Germline-derived CDR1 and CDR2 are SSHAT and FNYEAQ (reference sequence). The CDR3 is made up of 13 amino acids. V was trimmed by 6 bases and J by 6 bases, leaving 13 bases between them. The CDR3 sequence is CASSLTRLDTQYF. DNA of the CDR3: TGTGCCAGCAGTTTAACTAGATTGGATACGCAGTATTTT.

V usage is TRBV9 and J usage is TRBJ2-6; D may be TRBD2 (5 bases). Germline CDR1 SGDLS, CDR2 YYNGEE. V was shortened by 2 bases and J by 0 bases, with 21 bases between the two germline ends. This CDR3 has 20 residues. CDR3 loop: CASSVEVGSVPLSGANVLTF. The CDR3 bases are TGTGCCAGCAGCGTTGAGGTTGGTAGCGTTCCCCTCTCTGGGGCCAACGTCCTGACTTTC.

In DNA form, the CDR3 reads TGTGCCAGCAGCTTACAGGGATCCGAAAAACTGTTTTTT. Its protein is CASSLQGSEKLFF. The chain recombines TRBV5-8 with TRBJ1-4; a weak D match, TRBD1 (6 bases). Looked up from germline, CDR1 is SGHTS and CDR2 is YDEGEE. The CDR3 consists of 13 residues. Trimming cost V 2 bases and J 8 bases, with 10 bases left between them. Based on the CDR3 plus reference TRBV5-8 and TRBJ1-4, the full variable domain is EAGVTQSPTHLIKTRGQQATLRCSPISGHTSVYWYQQALGLGLQFLLWYDEGEERNRGNFPPRFSGRQFPNYSSELNVNALELEDSALYLCASSLQGSEKLFFGSGTQLSVL.

The chain joins TRBV5-6 to TRBJ2-7, with D perhaps matching TRBD2 (6 bases). This CDR3 has 14 amino acids. The germline V gene has CDR1 SGHDT and CDR2 YYEEEE. The V end lost 0 bases, the J end lost 3 bases, and 10 bases lay between the germline ends. The CDR3 nucleotides are TGTGCCAGCAGCTTGGTGTTAGCGGACTACGAGCAGTACTTC. This sequence encodes CASSLVLADYEQYF.

The chain recombines TRBV4-1 with TRBJ1-2; 9 positions match TRBD1. CDR1 MGHRA and CDR2 YSYEKL come from the germline V gene. V gave up 0 bases and J gave up 6 bases; unmatched junction bases: 5. The CDR3 sequence is 15 residues long. The CDR3 region is CASSQDGTGFNGYTF. The CDR3 nucleotides are TGCGCCAGCAGCCAAGACGGGACAGGGTTTAATGGCTACACCTTC.

This chain joins TRBV28 and TRBJ1-1; D not certain. This CDR3 spans 16 amino acids. Germline assignment: CDR1 MDHEN and CDR2 SYDVKM. The germline V and J ends were trimmed by 10 bases and 1 base, with 22 bases remaining between them. CDR3 residues: CATLYPPQGKNTEAFF. The CDR3 nucleotides are TGTGCCACCCTATACCCCCCCCAAGGGAAGAACACTGAAGCTTTCTTT.

The rearrangement joins TRBV27 to TRBJ1-1; 10 positions match TRBD1. Trimming took 9 bases from V and 6 from J; bases not matched to a gene: 10. The CDR3 extends over 14 amino acids. Germline V gives CDR1 MNHEY, CDR2 SMNVEV (reference sequence). The CDR3 DNA is TGTGCCAGTCGACAGGGGGCGCCCCGCGCTGAAGCTTTCTTT. Its protein product is CASRQGAPRAEAFF.

V is TRBV4-1 and J is TRBJ1-3; possibly TRBD1 for D (6 bases). Germline-derived CDR1 and CDR2 are MGHRA and YSYEKL. This CDR3 contains 16 residues. V gave up 0 bases and J gave up 0 bases, with 9 bases separating them. The CDR3 nucleotides are TGCGCCAGCAGCCAAGATGACAGGATCTCTGGAAACACCATATATTTT. Translating it yields CASSQDDRISGNTIYF.

The genes are TRBV6-5 and TRBJ1-2, with D tentatively TRBD1 (5 bases). With 2 bases removed from V and 8 bases from J, the gap between germline ends came to 9 bases. Germline V lookup: CDR1 MNHEY, CDR2 SVGAGI. This CDR3 contains 12 residues. The CDR3 bases are TGTGCCAGCAGTTACGGTGGGGGGGGCTACACCTTC. Translation gives CASSYGGGGYTF.

V usage is TRBV19 and J usage is TRBJ2-2; D possibly matches TRBD1 or TRBD2 (6 bases each). V gave up 8 bases and J gave up 5 bases, with 21 bases separating them. CDR3 length equals 16 residues. Germline-derived CDR1 and CDR2 are LNHDA and SQIVND (reference sequence). The CDR3 DNA is TGTGCCAGTGGAAAAAGTCCGGGGGCGCTTACCGGGGAGCTGTTTTTT. It codes for CASGKSPGALTGELFF.

V is TRBV2 and J is TRBJ2-5, with TRBD2 matching over 7 bases. V was clipped by 7 bases and J by 2 bases; unmatched bases: 13. This CDR3 region has 16 residues. Per germline, CDR1 SNHLY and CDR2 FYNNEI. The CDR3 nucleotides are TGTGCCAGCAAGTCAACCCGACTAGCAACGCAAGAGACCCAGTACTTC. Residues: CASKSTRLATQETQYF.

The chain has TRBV20-1 and TRBJ2-7, with D hard to call. The CDR3 contains 10 residues. V lost 5 bases, J lost 3 bases, and 5 bases lay in between. In germline, CDR1 is DFQATT, CDR2 SNEGSKA (reference sequence). This CDR3 reads CSASIYEQYF. The CDR3 bases are TGCAGTGCTTCCATCTACGAGCAGTACTTC.

V and J are TRBV29-1 and TRBJ2-7, with 7 positions matching TRBD1. Unmatched junction bases numbered 8, after V lost 7 bases and J lost 5 bases. CDR1 is SQVTM, CDR2 ANQGSEA, per germline. This CDR3 spans 12 amino acids. The CDR3 loop reads CSAKQGTHEQYF. In DNA form, the CDR3 reads TGCAGCGCCAAACAGGGGACCCACGAGCAGTACTTC.

This chain joins TRBV9 and TRBJ1-2; no definite D call. CDR1 is SGDLS and CDR2 is YYNGEE in the germline V gene. Trimming removed 3 bases at V and 4 bases at J, with 7 bases between. The CDR3 runs to 12 residues. The CDR3 loop reads CASSEFGYGYTF. Written as DNA, the CDR3 is TGTGCCAGCAGCGAGTTTGGCTATGGCTACACCTTC.

This chain connects TRBV27 to TRBJ1-2; perhaps TRBD1 as D (5 bases). Germline CDR1 reads MNHEY; CDR2 reads SMNVEV (reference sequence). The V end was cut by 2 bases, the J end by 1 base, with 11 bases between. The CDR3 sequence is 15 residues long. The CDR3 spells CASSLGGTGNYGYTF. Here the CDR3 DNA reads TGTGCCAGCAGTTTAGGGGGGACCGGTAACTATGGCTACACCTTC.

V is TRBV6-5 and J is TRBJ2-7, with D uncertain. The CDR3 covers 14 residues. V was pared by 1 base and J by 0 bases, with 7 bases between. Germline CDR1 is MNHEY and CDR2 is SVGAGI. Here the CDR3 reads CASSYLAGSYEQYF. The CDR3 DNA follows: TGTGCCAGCAGTTACTTAGCCGGCTCCTACGAGCAGTACTTC.